A single T cell receptor (beta chain) is shown here with its context. The specificity of this receptor is unknown. No much larger clone exists at a distance of one base, and base qualities are not known. The CDR3 goes from the cysteine to the phenylalanine over 16 residues. The read is trimmed to its CDR3 DNA, 48 bases read in frame from base 1. The V end gives up 5 bases and the J end 5 bases, leaving 8 bases in the junction not matched to a gene. In the germline V gene, CDR1 corresponds to SGHAT and CDR2 to FQNNGV. This entry comes from a study of T cell clonotyping in hematopoietic cell transplantation (dated by TCRdb to the early 2020s). Background for the entire study: A total of 110 to 150 blood samples were collected in the study from about 40 consecutive transplant recipients and their related donors. Patients were recruited between September 2015 and 2017 and followed until late 2020 or death. What the research found in general, with its limitations: After transplant, TCR diversity in recipients dropped, and pathologically expanded clonotypes climbed progressively between day 30 and day 180. Broader TCR repertoire diversity after transplant was predicted by Inverse Simpson Index values from donors and from recipients before transplant. Only a small fraction of recipient repertoires overlapped donor repertoires, with over 97% appearing de novo at the given depth. The sample size was limited, and because cells were not sorted, the contributions of CD4 and CD8 repertoires could not be separated.

With the immunoSEQ assay, which is a bias-controlled multiplex PCR relying on V- and J-specific primers, TCR beta CDR3 regions were amplified from genomic DNA. In a second PCR step, a proprietary barcode and Illumina adapter sequences were attached to the CDR3 amplicons. CDR3 libraries were sequenced on an Illumina MiSeq instrument. The authors' analysis ran thus. Export and quality control were handled in immunoSEQ Analyzer 3.0, while downstream analyses relied on R Bioconductor and Immunarch. Only productive rearrangements in the normalized downsampled data set went into calculating the repertoire metrics. Pathologically expanded clonotypes were defined as those larger than 5 templates in the normalized cohort. The Inverse Simpson Index served as the measure of repertoire diversity. To capture all clonotypes, the CMV-specificity analyses were run on the non-normalized data set. TCRdb holds this immuneACCESS table with in-frame rearrangements only. Some clones are missing; in checked studies, unresolved V genes explain under half, and the rest has no known cause. That table furnishes V, J and clone size, whereas the DNA furnished D and trimming. For this sample the table gives more than 9,500 clones, of which approximately 89% were detected only once. The ten largest clonotypes hold under 0.9% of the sample.

Blood samples for TCR beta sequencing were given by related transplant donors. Nuclei Lysis Solution was used to extract genomic DNA from fresh or cryopreserved unfractionated peripheral blood mononuclear cells. The chain joins TRBV11-2 to TRBJ2-3; TRBD2 fits 12 bases in the junction. This TCR derives from a woman in her forties or fifties in good health. Some clones in this sample may be carry-over from other donors' samples. Specimen: peripheral blood mononuclear cells. The DNA sequence is given as TGTGCCAGCAGCCCACTAGCGGGGGGCCCAAGAGATACGCAGTATTTT. Its coded protein is CASSPLAGGPRDTQYF.